This TCR beta chain was recorded in a study of shared clonotypes between healthy human individuals. The repertoire was sequenced with immunoSEQ multiplex PCR; TCRdb's copy has only in-frame clones and lacks some. The table records 2 million to 2.5 million clones, nearly 97% of them present only once. The length of the CDR3 is 16 residues. V dropped 2 bases and J dropped 4 bases, with 17 bases sitting between them. Germline loops: CDR1 PRHDT, CDR2 FYEKMQ (reference sequence). The sample taken for sequencing was naive CD4+ T cells sorted from blood. Documented subset: CD45RA+ positively selected. This TCR was recovered from a man aged 18 to 35 in good health. The rearrangement uses TRBV13 and TRBJ1-1; perhaps TRBD1 as D (5 bases). The CDR3 is CASSLYLGRRGTEAFF. The DNA of the CDR3 is TGTGCCAGCAGCTTATACTTGGGACGCCGGGGCACTGAAGCTTTCTTT.